A single sample is the source of the 14 T cell receptor beta chains below, sequenced in a study of T cell responses to AZD1222 COVID-19 vaccine. The method was immunoSEQ multiplex PCR; TCRdb's version includes in-frame clones alone and lacks a portion of them. The sample records some 150,000 clones, roughly 90% being singletons. The source was peripheral blood, collected 28 days after the second AZD1222 dose. The receptor source for this set is an adult who received the AZD1222 COVID-19 vaccine.

V and J are TRBV7-2 and TRBJ2-7; 9 bases map to TRBD1. Germline trimming cut 6 bases from V and 3 bases from J; bases unmatched to any gene: 21. This CDR3 has 19 amino acids. Germline V gene lookup returns CDR1 SGHTA and CDR2 FQGNSA. The CDR3, as DNA: TGTGCCAGCAGTCCAAGCGGAGGGACAGGGAGCCTCGGGCGCTACGAGCAGTACTTC. Protein product: CASSPSGGTGSLGRYEQYF.

V gene TRBV7-8 combines with J gene TRBJ1-5; D uncertain. The CDR3 consists of 15 residues. V lost 1 base and J 0 bases, leaving 7 bases between the germline ends. Germline values: CDR1 SGHVS, CDR2 FQNEAQ. The CDR3 loop is CASSLGRISNQPQHF. CDR3 coding DNA: TGTGCCAGCAGCTTAGGACGGATTAGCAATCAGCCCCAGCATTTT.

This sequence joins TRBV10-1 and TRBJ2-7, with 10 bases fitting TRBD2. J gave up 3 bases and V 2 bases, and 4 bases lay outside the gene matches. Germline-derived CDR1 and CDR2 are WNHNN and SYGVQD (reference sequence). CDR3 length: 15 amino acids. For the CDR3, the DNA is TGCGCCAGCAGTGAGGGTCTAGCGGGAGTCTACGAGCAGTACTTC. It yields the protein CASSEGLAGVYEQYF.

V and J are TRBV18 and TRBJ1-5; D ambiguous. The CDR3 contains 12 residues. Per germline, CDR1 KGHSH and CDR2 LQKENI. V lost 5 bases, J lost 7 bases, and 9 bases lay in between. CDR3 region: CASSWIVQPQHF. CDR3 coding DNA: TGTGCCAGCTCATGGATTGTCCAGCCCCAGCATTTT.

This chain links TRBV9 with TRBJ2-1; possible D gene TRBD2, 6 bases. Trimming left V 0 bases short and J 5 bases short, with 12 bases between. Per germline, CDR1 SGDLS and CDR2 YYNGEE. There are 15 residues in the CDR3. The CDR3 DNA reads as TGTGCCAGCAGCGTAGCTGGAGGGCTCGACAATGAGCAGTTCTTC. It is translated as CASSVAGGLDNEQFF.

V usage is TRBV6-6 and J usage is TRBJ2-1; unclear D gene. V gave up 5 bases and J gave up 12 bases, with 14 bases separating them. Germline assignment: CDR1 MNHNY and CDR2 SVGAGI (reference sequence). This CDR3 region has 12 residues. CDR3 coding DNA: TGTGCCAGCAGTCCTCTTCGGGTTGGGCAGTTCTTC. Translating it yields CASSPLRVGQFF.

This clone came up a few times. This chain uses TRBV7-2 with TRBJ2-7; 7 bases agree with TRBD1. The CDR3 runs to 15 residues. The V gene end was trimmed by 6 bases and the J gene end by 1 base; junction bases not matched to a gene: 9. The germline CDR1 and CDR2 sequences are SGHTA and FQGNSA. CDR3 nucleotide sequence: TGTGCCAGCAGGACTCGGGACAGCCTATCCTACGAGCAGTACTTC. The encoded protein is CASRTRDSLSYEQYF.

This clone occurred once. V is TRBV5-6 and J is TRBJ1-1; D remains unclear. The germline V gene encodes CDR1 SGHDT and CDR2 YYEEEE. Trimming shortened V by 0 bases and J by 0 bases, and 6 bases separated the two germline ends. There are 14 residues in the CDR3. Here the CDR3 DNA reads TGTGCCAGCAGCTTGGGGACCATGAACACTGAAGCTTTCTTT. Its translation is CASSLGTMNTEAFF. Full variable domain (missing parts from reference TRBV5-6 and TRBJ1-1): DAGVTQSPTHLIKTRGQQVTLRCSPKSGHDTVSWYQQALGQGPQFIFQYYEEEERQRGNFPDRFSGHQFPNYSSELNVNALLLGDSALYLCASSLGTMNTEAFFGQGTRLTVV.

The chain carries TRBV11-3 and TRBJ2-7, with TRBD2 matching 13 bases. This CDR3 region has 17 residues. Germline CDR1 reads SGHNT; CDR2 reads YENEEA. J lost 5 bases, V lost 5 bases, and 12 bases had no gene match. The CDR3 loop is CASSQTALAGGPNEQYF. The CDR3 nucleotides are TGTGCCAGCAGCCAGACGGCACTAGCGGGAGGGCCAAACGAGCAGTACTTC.

This clone was seen a single time. The V call is TRBV3-1 (or the pseudogene TRBV3-2), the J call TRBJ1-2, with D possibly matching TRBD1 (5 bases). Germline-derived CDR1 and CDR2 are LGHDT and YNNKEL (reference sequence). V lost 1 base, J lost 5 bases, and 8 bases lay in between. CDR3 length equals 13 residues. CDR3 coding DNA: TGTGCCAGCAGCCAAGTTGGGGGTTATGGCTACACCTTC. Amino acid sequence: CASSQVGGYGYTF.

The genes are TRBV3-1 (or the pseudogene TRBV3-2) and TRBJ1-5; 9 nucleotides align to TRBD1. In germline, CDR1 is LGHDT, CDR2 YNNKEL (reference sequence). Unmatched junction bases numbered 6, after V lost 4 bases and J lost 2 bases. This CDR3 has 16 amino acids. In DNA, the CDR3 is TGTGCCAGCAGCCGTACAGGGGGCACGGGCAATCAGCCCCAGCATTTT. As protein: CASSRTGGTGNQPQHF.

This chain uses TRBV12-3 or TRBV12-4 with TRBJ1-1, with 7 bases matching TRBD1. This CDR3 comprises 13 residues. Trimming at V came to 8 bases and at J to 5 bases, leaving 8 bases not matched to a gene. CDR3 DNA sequence: TGTGCCAGCCTAACACAGGGGAGGACTGAAGCTTTCTTT. Its protein product is CASLTQGRTEAFF.

The chain couples TRBV28 to TRBJ1-2, with D uncertain. This CDR3 contains 16 residues. Germline V CDR1 and CDR2: MDHEN, SYDVKM. Trimming removed 9 bases from V and 3 bases from J, with 23 bases in between. The CDR3 sequence: CASNTGALPTYYGYTF. As DNA, the CDR3 is TGTGCCAGTAATACGGGAGCCCTACCGACTTACTATGGCTACACCTTC.

The V call is TRBV19, the J call TRBJ1-1; D gene ambiguous. This CDR3 comprises 14 residues. Germline V gene lookup returns CDR1 LNHDA and CDR2 SQIVND (reference sequence). Trimming shortened V by 3 bases and J by 6 bases, and 14 bases separated the two germline ends. The CDR3 DNA is TGTGCCAGTAGTATTTGGCAGCTAAGATCTGAAGCTTTCTTT. It yields the protein CASSIWQLRSEAFF.